This is a list of T cell receptor beta chains from one sample in a study of response to subunit inactivated influenza vaccine. TCRdb passed the RT-PCR reads through MiXCR, listing each CDR3 protein once. The table records 450,000 to 600,000 distinct CDR3 sequences, approximately 7.3% of them present only once. The material sequenced was PBMCs from blood, taken 23 months after vaccination. The receptors were gathered from a man between 50 and 70 years old who received an inactivated influenza vaccine. The CDR3 runs from the conserved cysteine through the conserved F or W. Fields, in order: clone size, D gene, V gene, J gene, CDR3 protein, CDR3 DNA. The D gene is left open where the match is weak. The listing skips clone size in some rows; elsewhere it reads once, few, many or a size class.

few,TRBD1,TRBV27,TRBJ1-2,CASSSHVLQGRDGYTF,TGTGCCAGCAGTTCACACGTACTACAGGGGAGAGATGGCTACACCTTC
.,.,TRBV7-2,TRBJ2-1,CASTKKAEYNEQFF,TGTGCCAGCACCAAAAAAGCCGAATACAATGAGCAGTTCTTC
few,TRBD2,TRBV11-2,TRBJ2-7,CASSRRGGFYEQYF,TGTGCCAGCAGCCGTCGGGGGGGTTTTTACGAGCAGTACTTC
.,.,TRBV10-3,TRBJ1-2,CAIREGVRAPYGYTF,TGTGCCATCAGAGAAGGAGTCAGGGCTCCCTATGGCTACACCTTC
.,TRBD1,TRBV7-9,TRBJ1-2,CASSPRGTGHNYGYTF,TGTGCCAGCAGCCCGAGGGGGACAGGACATAACTATGGCTACACCTTC
.,TRBD1,TRBV2,TRBJ1-1,CASSVGTGSSGTEAFF,TGTGCCAGCAGTGTAGGGACAGGGTCGTCCGGAACTGAAGCTTTCTTT
many,TRBD1,TRBV19,TRBJ1-5,CASSIRGLSQPQHF,TGTGCCAGTAGTATCAGGGGGCTCAGTCAGCCCCAGCATTTT
many,TRBD1,TRBV9,TRBJ1-2,CASSVAGQLYGYTF,TGTGCCAGCAGCGTAGCGGGACAGCTCTATGGCTACACCTTC
.,.,TRBV6-5,TRBJ2-1,CASSFPGTYNEQFF,TGTGCCAGCAGTTTCCCCGGGACTTACAATGAGCAGTTCTTC
many,.,TRBV28,TRBJ2-1,CASFPSTGSSYNEQFF,TGTGCCAGCTTCCCCTCAACCGGGAGCTCCTACAATGAGCAGTTCTTC
few,.,TRBV7-9,TRBJ2-7,CASSLDWSNHYEQYF,TGTGCCAGCAGCTTAGACTGGAGCAATCACTACGAGCAGTACTTC
.,.,TRBV20-1,TRBJ2-7,CSAPPNSGTSLYEQYF,TGCAGTGCTCCGCCTAATTCCGGGACTTCGCTCTACGAGCAGTACTTC
many,TRBD2,TRBV6-1,TRBJ2-2,CASSLTSGRAGELFF,TGTGCCAGCAGTCTAACTAGCGGGAGGGCCGGGGAGCTGTTTTTT
.,TRBD2,TRBV10-3,TRBJ2-1,CAISDYGRGAAPDSQISYNEQFF,TGTGCCATCAGTGATTACGGGCGGGGGGCAGCCCCTGACTCACAAATCTCCTACAATGAGCAGTTCTTC
few,TRBD2,TRBV5-1,TRBJ2-2,CASNDGRTGELFF,TGCGCCAGCAATGACGGGAGGACCGGGGAGCTGTTTTTT
many,TRBD2,TRBV20-1,TRBJ2-5,CSAYGTSGETQYF,TGCAGTGCGTACGGGACTAGCGGGGAGACCCAGTACTTC
few,.,TRBV29-1,TRBJ1-3,CSALGDGGNTIYF,TGCAGCGCCCTAGGGGACGGTGGAAACACCATATATTTT
many,.,TRBV12-3/TRBV12-4,TRBJ1-1,CASSYGLNEAFF,TGTGCCAGCAGTTACGGACTGAATGAAGCTTTCTTT
.,.,TRBV7-9,TRBJ2-3,CASSSPVGYLTDTQYF,TGTGCCAGCAGCTCGCCCGTTGGGTATCTCACAGATACGCAGTATTTT
few,TRBD2,TRBV20-1,TRBJ2-3,CSGVRGGNTDTQYF,TGCAGTGGCGTGCGGGGGGGCAACACAGATACGCAGTATTTT
few,.,TRBV7-2,TRBJ2-7,CASSLAVLTRGHEQYF,TGTGCCAGCAGCTTAGCTGTCTTAACTAGGGGTCACGAGCAGTACTTC
.,.,TRBV6-5,TRBJ1-1,CASSYQSSPPAEAFF,TGTGCCAGCAGTTACCAGTCGAGTCCCCCGGCTGAAGCTTTCTTT
many,.,TRBV7-9,TRBJ2-1,CASSFGGIRANEQFF,TGTGCCAGCAGCTTTGGGGGTATCCGGGCCAATGAGCAGTTCTTC
.,TRBD2,TRBV20-1,TRBJ2-1,CSARRRGGPDEQFF,TGCAGTGCTAGGAGGCGGGGGGGCCCGGATGAGCAGTTCTTC
few,.,TRBV5-6,TRBJ2-3,CASSLRESDTQYF,TGTGCCAGCAGCTTAAGGGAGTCAGATACGCAGTATTTT
.,.,TRBV12-3/TRBV12-4,TRBJ1-2,CASSLMTGRRPYTF,TGTGCCAGCAGCCTGATGACCGGACGGCGACCATACACCTTC
few,TRBD2,TRBV10-3,TRBJ2-2,CATGGLADTGELFF,TGTGCCACCGGGGGACTAGCGGACACCGGGGAGCTGTTTTTT
.,.,TRBV20-1,TRBJ1-1,CSARDWAGWNTEAFF,TGCAGTGCTAGAGATTGGGCAGGTTGGAACACTGAAGCTTTCTTT
.,TRBD1,TRBV20-1,TRBJ1-4,CSARRGQVEKLFF,TGCAGTGCTAGAAGAGGACAGGTTGAAAAACTGTTTTTT
.,.,TRBV20-1,TRBJ1-2,CSARDEGYGYTF,TGCAGTGCTAGAGATGAAGGGTATGGCTACACCTTC
few,.,TRBV6-5,TRBJ2-7,CASSFAGPGNGDEQYF,TGTGCCAGCAGTTTTGCCGGGCCCGGGAACGGGGACGAGCAGTACTTC
few,.,TRBV5-8,TRBJ2-2,CASSLGKNTGELFF,TGTGCCAGCAGCTTGGGGAAGAACACCGGGGAGCTGTTTTTT
.,TRBD2,TRBV20-1,TRBJ2-1,CSAQGLAGGSYNEQFF,TGCAGTGCGCAAGGACTAGCGGGAGGCTCCTACAATGAGCAGTTCTTC
few,.,TRBV6-1,TRBJ1-2,CASSENWQGGGYTF,TGTGCCAGCAGTGAAAACTGGCAGGGTGGTGGCTACACCTTC
.,TRBD1,TRBV30,TRBJ2-4,CAWSIGGAKNIQYF,TGTGCCTGGAGTATAGGGGGCGCCAAAAACATTCAGTACTTC
many,.,TRBV20-1,TRBJ2-5,CSASIRKTVQETQYF,TGCAGTGCTTCCATCAGGAAGACAGTGCAAGAGACCCAGTACTTC
few,TRBD2,TRBV30,TRBJ2-5,CAWRTGTSGRETQYF,TGTGCCTGGCGTACCGGGACTAGCGGGAGAGAGACCCAGTACTTC
few,.,TRBV24-1,TRBJ2-6,CATSDPTLTLSGANVLTF,TGTGCCACCAGTGATCCGACACTCACTCTTTCTGGGGCCAACGTCCTGACTTTC
many,.,TRBV29-1,TRBJ2-2,CSVPGHFTGELFF,TGCAGCGTCCCGGGACATTTTACCGGGGAGCTGTTTTTT
.,.,TRBV29-1,TRBJ1-2,CSVSSTSGPRGGYTF,TGCAGCGTTTCCTCTACCTCGGGACCACGGGGGGGCTACACCTTC
.,.,TRBV4-3,TRBJ2-7,CASSQDLGNPSYEQYF,TGCGCCAGCAGCCAAGATTTGGGGAACCCCTCCTACGAGCAGTACTTC
.,.,TRBV9,TRBJ2-3,CASSVGMVRTDTQYF,TGTGCCAGCAGCGTGGGGATGGTGCGTACAGATACGCAGTATTTT
few,.,TRBV12-3/TRBV12-4,TRBJ2-4,CASSLAGNRNIQYF,TGTGCCAGCAGTTTGGCAGGGAACCGGAACATTCAGTACTTC
many,TRBD1,TRBV20-1,TRBJ2-3,CSARATGGLSTDTQYF,TGCAGTGCTAGAGCGACAGGGGGCTTAAGCACAGATACGCAGTATTTT
.,TRBD2,TRBV6-2/TRBV6-3,TRBJ2-2,CASSQLAGVGELFF,TGTGCCAGCAGTCAACTAGCGGGAGTCGGGGAGCTGTTTTTT
few,.,TRBV28,TRBJ1-6,CASSLLEFSPLHF,TGTGCCAGCAGTTTGTTGGAGTTTTCACCCCTCCACTTT
.,.,TRBV10-3,TRBJ1-2,CATRGPSYGYTF,TGTGCCACCCGCGGGCCCTCTTATGGCTACACCTTC